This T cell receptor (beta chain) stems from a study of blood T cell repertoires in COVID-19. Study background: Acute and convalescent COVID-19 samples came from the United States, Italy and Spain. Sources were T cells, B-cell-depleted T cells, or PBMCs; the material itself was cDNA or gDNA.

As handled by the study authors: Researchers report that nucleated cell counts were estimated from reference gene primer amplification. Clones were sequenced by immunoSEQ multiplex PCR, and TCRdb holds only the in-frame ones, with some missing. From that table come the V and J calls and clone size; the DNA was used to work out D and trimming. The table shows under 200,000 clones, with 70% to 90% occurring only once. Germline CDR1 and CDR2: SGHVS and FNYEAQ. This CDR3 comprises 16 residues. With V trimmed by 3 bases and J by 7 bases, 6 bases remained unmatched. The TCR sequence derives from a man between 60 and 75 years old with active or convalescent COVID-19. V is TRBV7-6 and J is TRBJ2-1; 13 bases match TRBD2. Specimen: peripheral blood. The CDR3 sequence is CASSFFGLAGVNEQFF. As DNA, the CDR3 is TGTGCCAGCAGCTTTTTCGGACTAGCGGGGGTAAATGAGCAGTTCTTC.